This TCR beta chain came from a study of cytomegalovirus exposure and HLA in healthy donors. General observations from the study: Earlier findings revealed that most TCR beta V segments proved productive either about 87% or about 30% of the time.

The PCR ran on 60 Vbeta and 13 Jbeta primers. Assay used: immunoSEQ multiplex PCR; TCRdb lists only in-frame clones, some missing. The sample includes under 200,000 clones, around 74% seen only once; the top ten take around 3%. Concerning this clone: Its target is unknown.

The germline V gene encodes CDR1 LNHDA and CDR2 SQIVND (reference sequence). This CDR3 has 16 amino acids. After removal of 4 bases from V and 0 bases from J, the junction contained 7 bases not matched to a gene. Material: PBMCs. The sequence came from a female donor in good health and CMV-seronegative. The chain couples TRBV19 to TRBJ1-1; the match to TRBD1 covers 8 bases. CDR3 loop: CASSTGTGRMNTEAFF. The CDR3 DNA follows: TGTGCCAGTAGTACCGGGACAGGACGTATGAACACTGAAGCTTTCTTT.